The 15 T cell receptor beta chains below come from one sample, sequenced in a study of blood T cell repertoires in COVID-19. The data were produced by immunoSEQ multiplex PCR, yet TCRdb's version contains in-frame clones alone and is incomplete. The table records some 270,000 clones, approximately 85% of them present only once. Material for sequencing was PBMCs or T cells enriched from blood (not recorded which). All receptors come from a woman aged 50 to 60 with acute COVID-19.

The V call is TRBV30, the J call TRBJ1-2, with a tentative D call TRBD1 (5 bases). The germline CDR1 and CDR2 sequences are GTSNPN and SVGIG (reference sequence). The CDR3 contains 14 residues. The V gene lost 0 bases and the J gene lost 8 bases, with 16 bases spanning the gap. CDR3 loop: CAWSVEAQGRGYTF. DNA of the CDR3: TGTGCCTGGAGTGTAGAGGCCCAGGGTAGAGGCTACACCTTC. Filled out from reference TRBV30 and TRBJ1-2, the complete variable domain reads SQTIHQWPATLVQPVGSPLSLECTVEGTSNPNLYWYRQAAGRGLQLLFYSVGIGQISSEVPQNLSASRPQDRQFILSSKKLLLSDSGFYLCAWSVEAQGRGYTFGSGTRLTVV.

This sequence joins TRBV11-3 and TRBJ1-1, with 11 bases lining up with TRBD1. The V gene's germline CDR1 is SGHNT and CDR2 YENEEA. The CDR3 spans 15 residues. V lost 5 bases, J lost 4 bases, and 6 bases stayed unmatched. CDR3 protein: CASSASGTGGTEAFF. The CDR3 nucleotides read TGTGCCAGCAGCGCGTCGGGGACAGGGGGCACTGAAGCTTTCTTT.

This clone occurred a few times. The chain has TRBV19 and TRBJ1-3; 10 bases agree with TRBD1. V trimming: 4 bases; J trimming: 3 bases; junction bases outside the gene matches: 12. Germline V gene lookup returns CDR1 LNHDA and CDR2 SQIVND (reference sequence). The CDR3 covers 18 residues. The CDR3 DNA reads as TGTGCCAGTAGTACGTCGACAGGGGGCTTTTCTTATGGAAACACCATATATTTT. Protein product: CASSTSTGGFSYGNTIYF.

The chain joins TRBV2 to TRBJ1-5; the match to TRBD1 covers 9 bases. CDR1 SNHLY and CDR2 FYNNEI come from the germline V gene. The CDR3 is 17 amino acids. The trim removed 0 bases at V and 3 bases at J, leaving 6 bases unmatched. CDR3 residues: CASSEALYRGLNQPQHF. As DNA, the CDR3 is TGTGCCAGCAGTGAAGCGCTTTACAGGGGGCTCAATCAGCCCCAGCATTTT.

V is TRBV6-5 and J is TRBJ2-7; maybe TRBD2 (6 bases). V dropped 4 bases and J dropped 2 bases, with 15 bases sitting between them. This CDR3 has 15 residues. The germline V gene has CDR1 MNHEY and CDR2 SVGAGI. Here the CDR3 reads CASSSDRAGTYEQYF. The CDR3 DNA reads TGTGCCAGCAGTTCCGACCGGGCGGGAACCTACGAGCAGTACTTC.

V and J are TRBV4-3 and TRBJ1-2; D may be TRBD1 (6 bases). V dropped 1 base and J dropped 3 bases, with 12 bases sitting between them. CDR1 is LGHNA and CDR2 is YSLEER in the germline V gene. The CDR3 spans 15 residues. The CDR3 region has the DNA TGCGCCAGCAGCCAAGTCAGGGGAGGGTACTATGGCTACACCTTC. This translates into CASSQVRGGYYGYTF.

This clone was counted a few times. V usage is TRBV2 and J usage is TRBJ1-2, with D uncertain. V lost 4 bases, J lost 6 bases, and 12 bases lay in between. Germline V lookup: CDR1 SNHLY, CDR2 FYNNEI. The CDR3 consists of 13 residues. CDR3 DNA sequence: TGTGCCAGCAGTGGGACGGAGGCGCATGGCTACACCTTC. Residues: CASSGTEAHGYTF.

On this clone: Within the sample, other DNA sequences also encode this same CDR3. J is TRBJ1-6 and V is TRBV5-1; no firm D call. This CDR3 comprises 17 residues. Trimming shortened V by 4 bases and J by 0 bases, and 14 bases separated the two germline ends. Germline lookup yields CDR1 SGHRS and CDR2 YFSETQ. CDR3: CASSLGSGSSYNSPLHF. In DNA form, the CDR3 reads TGCGCCAGCAGCCTCGGAAGTGGGAGCTCCTATAATTCACCCCTCCACTTT.

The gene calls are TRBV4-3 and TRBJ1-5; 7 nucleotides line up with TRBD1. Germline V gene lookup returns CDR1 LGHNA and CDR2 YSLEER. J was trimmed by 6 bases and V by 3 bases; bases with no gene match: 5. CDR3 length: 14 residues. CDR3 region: CASSHDRAGQPQHF. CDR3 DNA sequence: TGCGCCAGCAGCCACGACAGGGCCGGTCAGCCCCAGCATTTT.

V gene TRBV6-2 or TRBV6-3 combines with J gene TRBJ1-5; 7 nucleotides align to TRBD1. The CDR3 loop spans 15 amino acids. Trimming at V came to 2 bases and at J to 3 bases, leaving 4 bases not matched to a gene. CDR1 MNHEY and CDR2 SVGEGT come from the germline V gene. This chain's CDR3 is CASSYGGTVNQPQHF. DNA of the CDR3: TGTGCCAGCAGTTACGGGGGGACAGTCAATCAGCCCCAGCATTTT.

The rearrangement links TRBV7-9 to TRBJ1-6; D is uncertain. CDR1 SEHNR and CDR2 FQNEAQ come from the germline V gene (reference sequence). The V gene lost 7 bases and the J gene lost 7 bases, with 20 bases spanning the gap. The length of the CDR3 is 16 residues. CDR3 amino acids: CASMTFRDLKNSPLHF. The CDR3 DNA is TGTGCCAGCATGACATTCCGGGATCTTAAAAATTCACCCCTCCACTTT.

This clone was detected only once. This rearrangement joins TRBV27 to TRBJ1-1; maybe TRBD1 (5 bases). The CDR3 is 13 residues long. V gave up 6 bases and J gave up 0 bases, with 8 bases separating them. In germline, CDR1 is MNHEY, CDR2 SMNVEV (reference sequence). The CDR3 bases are TGTGCCAGCAGCAGGACAATGAACACTGAAGCTTTCTTT. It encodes CASSRTMNTEAFF.

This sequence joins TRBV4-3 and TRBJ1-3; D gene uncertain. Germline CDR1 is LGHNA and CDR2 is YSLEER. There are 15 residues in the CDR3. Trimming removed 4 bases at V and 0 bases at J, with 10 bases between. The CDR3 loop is CASSRVVSSGNTIYF. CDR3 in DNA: TGCGCCAGCAGCCGAGTCGTTAGCTCTGGAAACACCATATATTTT.

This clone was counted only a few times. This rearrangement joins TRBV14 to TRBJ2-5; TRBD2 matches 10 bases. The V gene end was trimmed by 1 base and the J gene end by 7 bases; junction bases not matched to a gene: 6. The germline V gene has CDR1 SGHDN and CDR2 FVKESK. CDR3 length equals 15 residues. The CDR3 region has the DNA TGTGCCAGCAGCCAAGGGACTAGCGGACCAAGGACCCAGTACTTC. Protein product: CASSQGTSGPRTQYF.

Written as DNA, the CDR3 is TGTGCCAGCAGCTTGCGGACAGGGATCTACGAGCAGTACTTC. Translation gives CASSLRTGIYEQYF. V is TRBV5-6 and J is TRBJ2-7, with 8 bases lining up with TRBD1. This CDR3 is built from 14 residues. V lost 1 base to trimming and J lost 3 bases; unmatched junction nucleotides: 3. Per the germline V gene, CDR1 is SGHDT and CDR2 is YYEEEE.